The TCR beta chain described here comes from a study of response to subunit inactivated influenza vaccine. This clonotype was counted only a few times. TCRdb re-derived calls from the RT-PCR reads in MiXCR, one entry per CDR3 protein. The sample records about 570,000 distinct CDR3 sequences, 10% to 12% being singletons. Trimming cost V 4 bases and J 7 bases; bases outside gene matches: 12. The CDR3 totals 14 residues. CDR1 and CDR2 (germline): SQVTM, ANQGSEA. These data were also reused for a study on T cells expressing NK-cell markers. Per that study: Libraries used 5'RACE template switching adding universal primer site and UMIs.

The sequence was obtained from a man between 50 and 59 years old who received an inactivated influenza vaccine. The chain has TRBV29-1 and TRBJ2-5; 7 nucleotides align to TRBD2. Sequenced here: PBMCs from blood, sampled on the day of vaccination. The CDR3 is CSVGPRDYPGTQYF. CDR3 coding DNA: TGCAGCGTTGGTCCCAGGGACTACCCGGGGACCCAGTACTTC. The whole variable domain, filled in from reference TRBV29-1 and TRBJ2-5, reads SAVISQKPSRDICQRGTSLTIQCQVDSQVTMMFWYRQQPGQSLTLIATANQGSEATYESGFVIDKFPISRPNLTFSTLTVSNMSPEDSSIYLCSVGPRDYPGTQYFGPGTRLLVL.